Included here is one T cell receptor beta chain sequence, with context. What it binds is not known. These data come from a study of T cell responses to AZD1222 COVID-19 vaccine. On the study more broadly: Pooling was applied to second doses at about 4 or about 12 weeks.

Study results and caveats: Among AZD1222 vaccinees, only five to seven were seropositive at baseline. White British people made up most donors, females outnumbered males, and clonal diversity was possibly underestimated. Reportedly, close to half of spike-specific TCRs are directed against unmutated variant regions.

Looked up from germline, CDR1 is MNHEY and CDR2 is SMNVEV (reference sequence). CDR3 size: 18 residues. With 2 bases clipped from V and 1 base from J, the junction kept 9 bases outside the gene matches. The data were produced by immunoSEQ multiplex PCR, yet TCRdb's version contains in-frame clones alone and is incomplete. The repertoire holds about 110,000 clones, with roughly 87% as singletons. This TCR derives from an adult in good health. The chain uses TRBV27 and TRBJ1-4; 8 bases are a match to TRBD1. Sequenced here: peripheral blood, sampled on day 0 of AZD1222 vaccination. In DNA form, the CDR3 reads TGTGCCAGCAGTTTAGGTAGAGGACAGGGCCTAACTAATGAAAAACTGTTTTTT. The encoded protein is CASSLGRGQGLTNEKLFF.